This T cell receptor (beta chain) was recovered during a study of blood T cells in healthy people across ages. The authors ran a second PCR of about 6 to 11 cycles using a sample-barcoded 5' primer and a J-beta primer mix. TCRdb independently ran MiXCR on the 5' RACE reads; one entry per CDR3 protein. The data hold 600,000 to 800,000 distinct CDR3 sequences, with roughly 20% observed a single time. Germline CDR1 MDHEN, CDR2 SYDVKM. The CDR3 spans 13 residues. J lost 5 bases, V lost 10 bases, and 8 bases had no gene match. This clonotype was counted at least ten times. Sequenced sample: blood. The genes are TRBV28 and TRBJ2-1, with 7 bases aligning to TRBD2. The origin of this receptor is a man in his 70s in good health. The CDR3 region has the DNA TGTGCCACACAGCGGGAAGGGCACAATGAGCAGTTCTTC. This gives the protein CATQREGHNEQFF.